This T cell receptor (beta chain) is drawn from a study of T cell clonotyping in hematopoietic cell transplantation. Study results and limitations: After transplant, recipient diversity fell while pathologically expanded clonotypes grew through day 180. Few recipient clonotypes overlapped donors; over 95% were de novo at given depth. CD4 and CD8 repertoire contributions could not be separated without sorting.

Using immunoSEQ multiplex PCR, the repertoire was profiled, and TCRdb retains in-frame clones only, with some absent. The profile covers under 5,500 clones, with roughly 87% appearing a single time and 5% taken by the ten largest. Details on this clone: Its target is unknown.

The specimen sequenced was peripheral blood mononuclear cells. The clonotype comes from a man in his forties or fifties in good health. Some clones in this sample may be carry-over from other donors' samples.

The CDR3 nucleotides read TGTGCCAGCACCGACACTAGCGGGGGCCCCCGCGAGCAGTACTTC. Translating it yields CASTDTSGGPREQYF. The J gene is TRBJ2-7, the V gene TRBV7-9; 11 bases are shared with TRBD2. The CDR3 runs 15 residues. The germline gives CDR1 SEHNR, CDR2 FQNEAQ (reference sequence). The V gene end was trimmed by 7 bases and the J gene end by 6 bases; junction bases not matched to a gene: 11.